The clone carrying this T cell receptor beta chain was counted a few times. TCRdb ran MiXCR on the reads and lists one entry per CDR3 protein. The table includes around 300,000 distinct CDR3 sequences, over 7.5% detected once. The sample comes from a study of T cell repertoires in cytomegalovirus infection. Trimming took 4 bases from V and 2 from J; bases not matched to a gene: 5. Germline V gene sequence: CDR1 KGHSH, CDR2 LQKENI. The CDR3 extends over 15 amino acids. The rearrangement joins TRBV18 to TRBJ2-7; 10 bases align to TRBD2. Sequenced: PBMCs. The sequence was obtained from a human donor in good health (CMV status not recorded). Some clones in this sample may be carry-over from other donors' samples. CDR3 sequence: CASSLTSGQTYEQYF. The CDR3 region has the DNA TGTGCCAGCTCACTGACTAGCGGGCAAACCTACGAGCAGTACTTC.